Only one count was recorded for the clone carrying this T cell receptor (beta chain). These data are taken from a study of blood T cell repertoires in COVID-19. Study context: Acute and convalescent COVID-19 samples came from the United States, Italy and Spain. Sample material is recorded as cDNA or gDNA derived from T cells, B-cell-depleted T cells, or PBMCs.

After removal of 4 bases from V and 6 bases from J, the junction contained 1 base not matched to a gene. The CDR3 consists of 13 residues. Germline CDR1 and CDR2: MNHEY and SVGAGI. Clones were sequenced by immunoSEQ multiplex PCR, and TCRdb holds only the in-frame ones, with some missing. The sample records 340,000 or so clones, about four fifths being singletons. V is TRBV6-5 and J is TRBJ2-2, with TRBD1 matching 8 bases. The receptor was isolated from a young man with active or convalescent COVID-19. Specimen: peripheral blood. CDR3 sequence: CASSSDRAGELFF. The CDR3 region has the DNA TGTGCCAGCAGTTCGGACAGGGCCGGGGAGCTGTTTTTT.